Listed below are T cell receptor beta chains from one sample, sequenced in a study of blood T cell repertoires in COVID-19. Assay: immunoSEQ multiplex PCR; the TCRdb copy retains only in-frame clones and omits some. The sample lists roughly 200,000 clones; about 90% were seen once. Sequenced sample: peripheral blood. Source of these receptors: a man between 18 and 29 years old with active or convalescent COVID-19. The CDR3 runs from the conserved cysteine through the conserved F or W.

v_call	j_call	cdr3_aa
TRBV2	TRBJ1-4	CASSENFATNEKLFF
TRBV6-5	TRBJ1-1	CASSNTQGTEAFF
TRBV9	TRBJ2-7	CASSVVAQSYEQYF
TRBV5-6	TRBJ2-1	CASSLFAAGGPLPYNEQFF
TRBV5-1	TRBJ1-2	CASSVGTGGYTF
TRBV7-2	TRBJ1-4	CASSTQGFNEKLFF
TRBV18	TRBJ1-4	CASSPTGDNEKLFF
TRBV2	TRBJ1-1	CATGDRRNTEAFF
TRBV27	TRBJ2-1	CASSRDRGLTSGLYNEQFF
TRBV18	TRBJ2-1	CASSLGTGDYNEQFF
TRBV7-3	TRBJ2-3	CASSDNHSAGGTDTQYF
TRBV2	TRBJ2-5	CASSGNRVEETQYF
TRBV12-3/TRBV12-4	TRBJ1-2	CASSYTGGVGYTF
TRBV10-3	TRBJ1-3	CAISTGSSGNTIYF
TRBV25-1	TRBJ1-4	CASRNTGNNEKLFF
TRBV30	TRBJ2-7	CAWSLDRTSGRATYEQYF
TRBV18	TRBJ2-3	CASSPPQDRLSTDTQYF
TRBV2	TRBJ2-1	CASSEAGGLAGAFHEQFF
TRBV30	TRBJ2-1	CAWSEGQGPQDEQFF
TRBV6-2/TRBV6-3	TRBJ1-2	CASSASGVGYGYTF
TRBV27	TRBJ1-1	CASSLSGRGSTEAFF
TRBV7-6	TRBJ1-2	CASSSPLRGYTF
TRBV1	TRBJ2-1	CTSSQAWVGPYNEQFF
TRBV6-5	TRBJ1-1	CASSYSGRNTEAFF
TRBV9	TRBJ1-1	CASSLGRRSERRNTEAFF
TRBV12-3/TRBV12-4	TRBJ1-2	CASSPGGGGYTF
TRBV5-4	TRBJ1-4	CASSLEGDRGREKLFF
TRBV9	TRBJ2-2	CASSVATGGTGYTGELFF
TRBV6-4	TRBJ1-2	CASVMTGPFNYGYTF
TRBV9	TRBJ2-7	CASSVGGGEQYF
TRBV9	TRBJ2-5	CASSAQSGRAGETQYF
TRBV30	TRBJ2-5	CAWSVLGFQETQYF
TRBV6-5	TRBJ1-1	CASSRGQGAFF
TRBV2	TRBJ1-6	CASSDRQRNSPLHF
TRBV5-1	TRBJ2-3	CASSLEPGLAGPTDTQYF
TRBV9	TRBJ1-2	CASSGGTGVYGYTF
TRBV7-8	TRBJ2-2	CASSLSSGSNTGELFF
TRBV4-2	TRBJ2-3	CASSLTTSSGEDTQYF
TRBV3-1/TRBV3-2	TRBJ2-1	CASSHRDYQYNEQFF
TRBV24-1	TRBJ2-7	CATSVTNGDEQYF
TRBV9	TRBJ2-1	CASSLPGSSYNEQFF
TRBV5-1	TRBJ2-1	CASSYASGSYNEQFF
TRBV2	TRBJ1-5	CASSLRQGTNQPQHF
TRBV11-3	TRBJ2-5	CASSLSGTGIKYF
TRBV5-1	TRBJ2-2	CASSTDRGTGELFF
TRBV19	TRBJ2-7	CASSIQSGLGAAEQYF
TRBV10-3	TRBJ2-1	CAISREREVSEQFF
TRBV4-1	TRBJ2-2	CASSQGLAGTGELFF
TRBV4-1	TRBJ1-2	CASSQDEEGRYGYTF
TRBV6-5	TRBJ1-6	CASREGFSPLHF
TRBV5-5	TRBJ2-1	CASSRLAGGPDEQFF
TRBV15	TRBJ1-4	CASSGTRPEKLFF
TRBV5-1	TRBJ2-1	CASSPGTSGGILIYNEQFF
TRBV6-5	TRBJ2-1	CASSYSMTGRSNEQFF
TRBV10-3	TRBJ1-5	CAISGSRGPGQPQHF
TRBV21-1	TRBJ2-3	CASSGLAGVAPDTQYF
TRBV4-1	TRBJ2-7	CASSQGLRQPEQYF
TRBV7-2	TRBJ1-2	CASSESQGMNYGYTF
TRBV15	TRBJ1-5	CATSRDMGGANQPQHF
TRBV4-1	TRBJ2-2	CASSTGTLYTGELFF